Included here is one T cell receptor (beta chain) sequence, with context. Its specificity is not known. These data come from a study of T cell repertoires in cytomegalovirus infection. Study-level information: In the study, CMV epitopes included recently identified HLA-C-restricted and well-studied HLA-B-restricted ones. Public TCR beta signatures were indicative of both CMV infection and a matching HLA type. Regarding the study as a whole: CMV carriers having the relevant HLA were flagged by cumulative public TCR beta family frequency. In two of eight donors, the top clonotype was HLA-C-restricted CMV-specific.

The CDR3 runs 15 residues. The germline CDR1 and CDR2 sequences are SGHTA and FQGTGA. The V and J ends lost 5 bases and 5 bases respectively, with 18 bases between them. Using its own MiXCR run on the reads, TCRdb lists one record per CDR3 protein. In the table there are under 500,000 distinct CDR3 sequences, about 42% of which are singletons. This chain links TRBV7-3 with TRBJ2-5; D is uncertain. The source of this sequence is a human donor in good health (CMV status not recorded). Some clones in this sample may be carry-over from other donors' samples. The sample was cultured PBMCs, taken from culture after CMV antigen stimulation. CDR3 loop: CASSETDRSTETQYF. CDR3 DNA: TGTGCCAGCAGCGAGACCGACCGCTCTACCGAGACCCAGTACTTC.